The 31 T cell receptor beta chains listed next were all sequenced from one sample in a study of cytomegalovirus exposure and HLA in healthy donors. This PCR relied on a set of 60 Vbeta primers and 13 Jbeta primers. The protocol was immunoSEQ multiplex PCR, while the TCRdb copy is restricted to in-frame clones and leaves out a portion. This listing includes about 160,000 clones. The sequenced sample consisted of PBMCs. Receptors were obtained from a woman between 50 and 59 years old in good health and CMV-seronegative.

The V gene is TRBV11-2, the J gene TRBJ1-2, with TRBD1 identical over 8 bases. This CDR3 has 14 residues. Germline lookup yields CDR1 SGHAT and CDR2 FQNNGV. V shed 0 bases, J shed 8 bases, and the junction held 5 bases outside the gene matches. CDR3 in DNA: TGTGCCAGCAGCTTAGAAACAGGGGGTAGCGGCTACACCTTC. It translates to CASSLETGGSGYTF.

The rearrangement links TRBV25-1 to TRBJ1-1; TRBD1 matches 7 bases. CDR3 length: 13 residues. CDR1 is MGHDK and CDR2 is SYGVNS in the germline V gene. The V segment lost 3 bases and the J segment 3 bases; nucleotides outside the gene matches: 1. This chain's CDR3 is CASSDTGDTEAFF. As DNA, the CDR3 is TGTGCCAGCAGTGATACAGGGGACACTGAAGCTTTCTTT.

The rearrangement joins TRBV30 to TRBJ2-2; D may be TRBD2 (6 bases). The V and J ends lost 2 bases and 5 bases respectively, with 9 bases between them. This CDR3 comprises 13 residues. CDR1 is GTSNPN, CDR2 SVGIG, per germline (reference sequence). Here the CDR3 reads CAWSSRGTGELFF. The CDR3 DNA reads TGTGCCTGGAGTTCCCGGGGGACCGGGGAGCTGTTTTTT.

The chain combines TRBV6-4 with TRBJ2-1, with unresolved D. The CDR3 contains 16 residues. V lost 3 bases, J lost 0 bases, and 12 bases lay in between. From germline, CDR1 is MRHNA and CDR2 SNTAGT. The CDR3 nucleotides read TGTGCCAGCAGTGAATCAGGTCACCACTCCTACAATGAGCAGTTCTTC. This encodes CASSESGHHSYNEQFF.

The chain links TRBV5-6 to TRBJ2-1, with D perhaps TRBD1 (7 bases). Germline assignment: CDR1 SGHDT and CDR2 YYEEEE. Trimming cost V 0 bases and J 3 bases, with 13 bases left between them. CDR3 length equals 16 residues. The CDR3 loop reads CASSLAVQGGYNEQFF. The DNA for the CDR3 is TGTGCCAGCAGCTTGGCCGTTCAGGGGGGCTACAATGAGCAGTTCTTC.

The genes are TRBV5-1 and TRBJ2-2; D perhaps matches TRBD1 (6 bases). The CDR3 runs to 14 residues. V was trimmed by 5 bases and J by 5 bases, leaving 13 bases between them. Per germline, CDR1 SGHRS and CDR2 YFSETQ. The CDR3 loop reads CASRPDRPTGELFF. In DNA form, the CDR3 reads TGCGCCAGCAGACCCGACAGGCCAACCGGGGAGCTGTTTTTT.

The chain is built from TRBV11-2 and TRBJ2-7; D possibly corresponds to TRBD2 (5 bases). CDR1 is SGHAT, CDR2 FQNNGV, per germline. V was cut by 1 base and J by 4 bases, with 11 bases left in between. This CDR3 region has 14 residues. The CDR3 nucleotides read TGTGCCAGCAGCTTAGGGGTAGGGAGTTACGAGCAGTACTTC. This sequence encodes CASSLGVGSYEQYF. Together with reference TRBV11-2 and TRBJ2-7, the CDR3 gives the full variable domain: EAGVAQSPRYKIIEKRQSVAFWCNPISGHATLYWYQQILGQGPKLLIQFQNNGVVDDSQLPKDRFSAERLKGVDSTLKIQPAKLEDSAVYLCASSLGVGSYEQYFGPGTRLTVT.

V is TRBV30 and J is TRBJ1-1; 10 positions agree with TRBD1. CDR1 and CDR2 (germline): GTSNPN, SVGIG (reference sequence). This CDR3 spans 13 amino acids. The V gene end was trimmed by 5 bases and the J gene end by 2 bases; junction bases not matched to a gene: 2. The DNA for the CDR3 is TGTGCCTGGGACAGGGGGCTTAACACTGAAGCTTTCTTT. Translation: CAWDRGLNTEAFF. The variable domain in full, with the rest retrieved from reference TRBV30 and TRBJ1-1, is SQTIHQWPATLVQPVGSPLSLECTVEGTSNPNLYWYRQAAGRGLQLLFYSVGIGQISSEVPQNLSASRPQDRQFILSSKKLLLSDSGFYLCAWDRGLNTEAFFGQGTRLTVV.

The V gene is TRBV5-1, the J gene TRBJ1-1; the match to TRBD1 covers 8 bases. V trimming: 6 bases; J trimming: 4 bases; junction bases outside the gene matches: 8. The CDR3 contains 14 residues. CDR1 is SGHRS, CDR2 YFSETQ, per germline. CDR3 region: CASKQTTGGTEAFF. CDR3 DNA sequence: TGCGCCAGCAAACAAACAACAGGGGGCACTGAAGCTTTCTTT. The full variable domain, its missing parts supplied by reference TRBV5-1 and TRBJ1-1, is KAGVTQTPRYLIKTRGQQVTLSCSPISGHRSVSWYQQTPGQGLQFLFEYFSETQRNKGNFPGRFSGRQFSNSRSEMNVSTLELGDSALYLCASKQTTGGTEAFFGQGTRLTVV.

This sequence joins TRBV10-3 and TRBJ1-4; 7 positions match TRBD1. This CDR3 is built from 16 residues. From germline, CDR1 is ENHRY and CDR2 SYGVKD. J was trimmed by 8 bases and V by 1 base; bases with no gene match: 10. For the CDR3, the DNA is TGTGCCATCAGTGAGTATCTCCGGCAGGGGGACGAAAAACTGTTTTTT. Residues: CAISEYLRQGDEKLFF.

The CDR3 DNA sequence: TGTGCCAGCAGCTTAGAAAGGCGGCATGAAAAACTGTTTTTT. Residues: CASSLERRHEKLFF. This chain links TRBV5-4 with TRBJ1-4, with D unclear. CDR1 and CDR2 (germline): SGHNT, YYREEE (reference sequence). There are 14 residues in the CDR3. V lost 2 bases and J 6 bases, leaving 11 bases between the germline ends.

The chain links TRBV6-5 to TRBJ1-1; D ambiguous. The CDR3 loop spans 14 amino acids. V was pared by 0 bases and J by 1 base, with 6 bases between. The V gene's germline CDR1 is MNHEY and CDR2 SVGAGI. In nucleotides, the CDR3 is TGTGCCAGCAGTTACTCGGGGAGGAACACTGAAGCTTTCTTT. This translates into CASSYSGRNTEAFF.

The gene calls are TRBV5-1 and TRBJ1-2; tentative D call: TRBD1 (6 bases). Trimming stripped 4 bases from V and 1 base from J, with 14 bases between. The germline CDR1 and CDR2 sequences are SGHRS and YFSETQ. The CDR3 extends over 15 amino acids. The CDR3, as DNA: TGCGCCAGCAGCCCGTCCCGACAGGATAACTATGGCTACACCTTC. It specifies CASSPSRQDNYGYTF.

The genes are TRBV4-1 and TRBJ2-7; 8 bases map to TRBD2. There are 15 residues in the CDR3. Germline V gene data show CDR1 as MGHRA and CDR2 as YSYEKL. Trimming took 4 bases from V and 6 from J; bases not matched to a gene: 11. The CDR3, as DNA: TGCGCCAGCAGCCCCAGCGAGGGGAGCGGGAGCGAGCAGTACTTC. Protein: CASSPSEGSGSEQYF.

This CDR3 is CASSSGLAGPYEQYF. CDR3 sequence (DNA): TGCGCCAGCAGCTCAGGACTAGCGGGACCCTACGAGCAGTACTTC. The chain carries TRBV5-1 and TRBJ2-7; TRBD2 aligns across 12 bases. Germline loops: CDR1 SGHRS, CDR2 YFSETQ. After removal of 3 bases from V and 2 bases from J, the junction contained 3 bases not matched to a gene. This CDR3 is built from 15 residues.

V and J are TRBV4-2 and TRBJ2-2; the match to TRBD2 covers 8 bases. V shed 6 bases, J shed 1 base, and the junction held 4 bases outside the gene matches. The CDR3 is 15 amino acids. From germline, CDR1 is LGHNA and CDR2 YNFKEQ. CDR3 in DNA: TGTGCCAGCAGTGACGGGAGGGTGAACACCGGGGAGCTGTTTTTT. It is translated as CASSDGRVNTGELFF.

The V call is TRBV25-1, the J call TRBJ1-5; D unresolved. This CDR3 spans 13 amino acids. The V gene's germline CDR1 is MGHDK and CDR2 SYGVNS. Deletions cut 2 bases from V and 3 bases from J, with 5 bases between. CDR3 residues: CASSEQANQPQHF. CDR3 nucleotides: TGTGCCAGCAGTGAACAGGCCAATCAGCCCCAGCATTTT.

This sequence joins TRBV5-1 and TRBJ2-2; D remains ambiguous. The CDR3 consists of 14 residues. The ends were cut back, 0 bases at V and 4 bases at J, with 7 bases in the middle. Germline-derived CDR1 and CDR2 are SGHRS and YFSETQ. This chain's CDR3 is CASSLALVTGELFF. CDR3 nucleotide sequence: TGCGCCAGCAGCTTGGCCTTAGTCACCGGGGAGCTGTTTTTT.

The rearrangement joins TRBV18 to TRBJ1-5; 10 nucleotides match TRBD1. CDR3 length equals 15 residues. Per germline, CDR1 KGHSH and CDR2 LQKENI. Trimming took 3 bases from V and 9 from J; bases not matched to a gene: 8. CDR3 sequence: CASSPGLTGGRPQHF. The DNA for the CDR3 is TGTGCCAGCTCACCGGGTTTGACAGGGGGCAGGCCCCAGCATTTT. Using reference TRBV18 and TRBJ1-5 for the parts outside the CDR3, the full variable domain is NAGVMQNPRHLVRRRGQEARLRCSPMKGHSHVYWYRQLPEEGLKFMVYLQKENIIDESGMPKERFSAEFPKEGPSILRIQQVVRGDSAAYFCASSPGLTGGRPQHFGDGTRLSIL.

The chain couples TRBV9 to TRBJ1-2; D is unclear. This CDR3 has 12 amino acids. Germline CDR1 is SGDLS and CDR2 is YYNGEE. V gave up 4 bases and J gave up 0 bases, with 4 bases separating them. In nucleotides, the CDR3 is TGTGCCAGCAGCCTTACTAACTATGGCTACACCTTC. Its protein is CASSLTNYGYTF.

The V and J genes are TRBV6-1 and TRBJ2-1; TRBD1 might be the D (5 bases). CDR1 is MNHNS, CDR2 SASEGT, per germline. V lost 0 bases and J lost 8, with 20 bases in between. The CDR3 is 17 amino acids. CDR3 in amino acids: CASSEAHRKHLWDEQFF. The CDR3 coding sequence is TGTGCCAGCAGTGAAGCCCACAGGAAACATCTGTGGGATGAGCAGTTCTTC.

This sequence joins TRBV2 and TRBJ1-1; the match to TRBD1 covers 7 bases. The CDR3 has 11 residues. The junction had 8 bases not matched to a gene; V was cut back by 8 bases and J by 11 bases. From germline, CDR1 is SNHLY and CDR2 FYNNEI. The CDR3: CASGLTGTAFF. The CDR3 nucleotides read TGTGCCAGCGGGTTGACAGGGACGGCTTTCTTT.

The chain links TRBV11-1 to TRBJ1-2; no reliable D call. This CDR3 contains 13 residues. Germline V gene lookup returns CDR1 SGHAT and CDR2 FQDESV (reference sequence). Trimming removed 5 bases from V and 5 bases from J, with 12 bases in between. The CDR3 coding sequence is TGTGCCAGCAGCGAGTTGATCGAGTATGGCTACACCTTC. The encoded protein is CASSELIEYGYTF.

The CDR3 loop reads CASSLRNINYGYTF. In nucleotides, the CDR3 is TGTGCCAGCAGCTTACGAAACATAAACTATGGCTACACCTTC. This chain uses TRBV11-2 with TRBJ1-2; no clear D gene. V lost 2 bases and J lost 2, with 9 bases in between. The length of the CDR3 is 14 residues. Germline V gene lookup returns CDR1 SGHAT and CDR2 FQNNGV.

The CDR3 loop reads CASSLLGRAYEQYF. In DNA form, the CDR3 reads TGTGCCAGCAGTTTATTGGGCAGGGCCTACGAGCAGTACTTC. The rearrangement links TRBV27 to TRBJ2-7, with D perhaps TRBD1 (5 bases). V dropped 1 base and J dropped 2 bases, with 9 bases sitting between them. Germline V gene data show CDR1 as MNHEY and CDR2 as SMNVEV (reference sequence). This CDR3 region has 14 residues.

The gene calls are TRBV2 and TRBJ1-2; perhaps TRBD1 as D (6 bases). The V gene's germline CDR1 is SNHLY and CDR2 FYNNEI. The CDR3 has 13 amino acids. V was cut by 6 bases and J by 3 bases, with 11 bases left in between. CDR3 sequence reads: CASRQGVDYGYTF. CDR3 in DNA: TGTGCCAGCAGACAGGGAGTTGACTATGGCTACACCTTC.

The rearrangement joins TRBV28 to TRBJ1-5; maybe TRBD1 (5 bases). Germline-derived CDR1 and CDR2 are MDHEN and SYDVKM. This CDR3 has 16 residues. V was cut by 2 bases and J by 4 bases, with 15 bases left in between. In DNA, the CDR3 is TGTGCCAGCAGTTTAGTCAAGGGGCAGGTTAATCAGCCCCAGCATTTT. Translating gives CASSLVKGQVNQPQHF.

The DNA of the CDR3 is TGCAGTGCTTGGACTAGTAGCGAGCAGTACTTC. Protein: CSAWTSSEQYF. The chain has TRBV20-1 and TRBJ2-7; 7 bases match TRBD2. Germline V gives CDR1 DFQATT, CDR2 SNEGSKA (reference sequence). CDR3 length equals 11 residues. V shed 5 bases and J 6 bases; nucleotides not matched to a gene: 4.

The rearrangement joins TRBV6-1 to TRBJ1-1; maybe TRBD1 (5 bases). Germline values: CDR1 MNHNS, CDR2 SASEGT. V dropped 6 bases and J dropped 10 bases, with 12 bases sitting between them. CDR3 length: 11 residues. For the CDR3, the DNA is TGTGCCAGCAGCCCAGGGAGGAGAGCTTTCTTT. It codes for CASSPGRRAFF.

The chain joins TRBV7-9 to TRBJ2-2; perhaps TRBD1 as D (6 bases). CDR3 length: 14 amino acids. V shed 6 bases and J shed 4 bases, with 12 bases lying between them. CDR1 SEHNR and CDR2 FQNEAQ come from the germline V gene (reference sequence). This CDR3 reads CASRRTVPTGELFF. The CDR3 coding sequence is TGTGCCAGCAGACGGACAGTCCCCACCGGGGAGCTGTTTTTT.

The CDR3 is CASSRWEPYNEQFF. The CDR3 nucleotides are TGTGCCAGCAGCCGTTGGGAGCCCTACAATGAGCAGTTCTTC. The chain joins TRBV5-6 to TRBJ2-1; the D gene is possibly TRBD2 (5 bases). The V gene's germline CDR1 is SGHDT and CDR2 YYEEEE. V lost 4 bases and J lost 2, with 10 bases in between. The CDR3 has 14 amino acids.